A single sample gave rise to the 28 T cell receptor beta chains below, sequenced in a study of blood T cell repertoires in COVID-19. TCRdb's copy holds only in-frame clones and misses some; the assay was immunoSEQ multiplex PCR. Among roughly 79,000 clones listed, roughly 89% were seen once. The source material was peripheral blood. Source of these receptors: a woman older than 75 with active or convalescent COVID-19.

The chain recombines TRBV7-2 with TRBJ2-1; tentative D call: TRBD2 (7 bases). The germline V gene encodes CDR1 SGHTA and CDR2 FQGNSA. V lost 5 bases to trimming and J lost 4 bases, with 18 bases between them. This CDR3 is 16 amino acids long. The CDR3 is CASSPQAGATYNEQFF. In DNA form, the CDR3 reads TGTGCCAGCAGCCCCCAGGCGGGGGCAACGTACAATGAGCAGTTCTTC.

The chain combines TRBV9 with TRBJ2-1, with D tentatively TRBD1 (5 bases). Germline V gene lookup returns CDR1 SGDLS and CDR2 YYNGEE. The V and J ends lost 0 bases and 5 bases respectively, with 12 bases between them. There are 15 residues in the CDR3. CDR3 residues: CASSVAPGHDNEQFF. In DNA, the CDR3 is TGTGCCAGCAGCGTAGCGCCAGGGCATGACAATGAGCAGTTCTTC.

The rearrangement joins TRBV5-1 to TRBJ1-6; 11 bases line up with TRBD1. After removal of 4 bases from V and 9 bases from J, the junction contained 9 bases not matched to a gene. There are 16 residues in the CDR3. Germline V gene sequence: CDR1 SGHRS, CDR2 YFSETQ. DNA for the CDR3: TGCGCCAGCAGCCCCCGGGACAGGGGGTCGGGTTCACCCCTCCACTTT. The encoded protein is CASSPRDRGSGSPLHF.

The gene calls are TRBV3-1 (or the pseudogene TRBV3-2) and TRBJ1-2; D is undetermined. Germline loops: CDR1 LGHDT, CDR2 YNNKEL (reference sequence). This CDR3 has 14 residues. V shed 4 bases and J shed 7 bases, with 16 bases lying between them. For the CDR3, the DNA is TGTGCCAGCAGCCGAACAGATCCCTATGGTGGCTACACCTTC. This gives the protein CASSRTDPYGGYTF.

The CDR3 sequence: CASSIGLKTGRQPQHF. CDR3 sequence (DNA): TGTGCCAGTAGTATAGGGTTAAAGACAGGGAGGCAGCCCCAGCATTTT. The chain links TRBV19 to TRBJ1-5; 7 nucleotides line up with TRBD1. There are 16 residues in the CDR3. Germline lookup yields CDR1 LNHDA and CDR2 SQIVND (reference sequence). Germline trimming cut 1 base from V and 7 bases from J; bases unmatched to any gene: 10.

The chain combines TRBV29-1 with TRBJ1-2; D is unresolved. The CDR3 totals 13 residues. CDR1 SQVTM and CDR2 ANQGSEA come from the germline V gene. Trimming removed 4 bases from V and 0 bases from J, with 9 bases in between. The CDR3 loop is CSVAWQSNYGYTF. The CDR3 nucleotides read TGCAGCGTTGCCTGGCAGTCTAACTATGGCTACACCTTC.

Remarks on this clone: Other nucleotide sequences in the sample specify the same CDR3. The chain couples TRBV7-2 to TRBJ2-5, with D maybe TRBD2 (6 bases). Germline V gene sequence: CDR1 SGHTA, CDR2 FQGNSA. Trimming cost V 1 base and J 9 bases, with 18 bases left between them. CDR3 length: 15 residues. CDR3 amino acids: CASSLVGGGVGAQYF. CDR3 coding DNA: TGTGCCAGCAGCTTAGTAGGCGGAGGGGTGGGGGCCCAGTACTTC.

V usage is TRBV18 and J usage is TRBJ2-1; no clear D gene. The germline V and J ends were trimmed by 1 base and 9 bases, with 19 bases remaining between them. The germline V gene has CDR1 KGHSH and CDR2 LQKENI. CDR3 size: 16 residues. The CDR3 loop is CASSPRLLDARSEQFF. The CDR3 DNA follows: TGTGCCAGCTCACCACGCCTCCTAGACGCACGGAGTGAGCAGTTCTTC.

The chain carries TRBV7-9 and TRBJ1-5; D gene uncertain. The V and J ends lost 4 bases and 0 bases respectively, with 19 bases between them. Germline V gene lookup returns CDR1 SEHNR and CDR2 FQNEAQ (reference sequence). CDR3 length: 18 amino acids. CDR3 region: CASSYGLRGIDSNQPQHF. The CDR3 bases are TGTGCCAGCAGCTACGGACTGAGAGGAATTGATAGCAATCAGCCCCAGCATTTT.

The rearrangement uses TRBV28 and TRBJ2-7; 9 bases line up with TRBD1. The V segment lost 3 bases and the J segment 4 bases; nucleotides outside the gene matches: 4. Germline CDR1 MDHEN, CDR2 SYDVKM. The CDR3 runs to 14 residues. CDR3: CASSLTGGRYEQYF. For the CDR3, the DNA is TGTGCCAGCAGTTTGACAGGGGGGCGTTACGAGCAGTACTTC.

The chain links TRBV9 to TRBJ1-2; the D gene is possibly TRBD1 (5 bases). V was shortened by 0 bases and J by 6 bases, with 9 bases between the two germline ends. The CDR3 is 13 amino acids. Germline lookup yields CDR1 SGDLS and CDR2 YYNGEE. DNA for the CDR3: TGTGCCAGCAGCGTAGGCAGGGCGGATGGCTACACCTTC. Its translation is CASSVGRADGYTF.

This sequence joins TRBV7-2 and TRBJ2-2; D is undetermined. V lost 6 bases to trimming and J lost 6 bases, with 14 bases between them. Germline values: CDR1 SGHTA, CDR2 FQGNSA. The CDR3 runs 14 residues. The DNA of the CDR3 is TGTGCCAGCAGTTCAGGCCCATTCCCCGGGGAGCTGTTTTTT. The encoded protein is CASSSGPFPGELFF. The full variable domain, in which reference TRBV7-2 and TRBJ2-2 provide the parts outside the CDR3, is GAGVSQSPSNKVTEKGKDVELRCDPISGHTALYWYRQSLGQGLEFLIYFQGNSAPDKSGLPSDRFSAERTGGSVSTLTIQRTQQEDSAVYLCASSSGPFPGELFFGEGSRLTVL.

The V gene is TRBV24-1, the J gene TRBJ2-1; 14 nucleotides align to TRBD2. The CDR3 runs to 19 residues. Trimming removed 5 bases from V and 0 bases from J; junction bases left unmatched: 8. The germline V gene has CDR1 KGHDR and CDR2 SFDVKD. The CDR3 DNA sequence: TGTGCCACCAGTGTTCCCTCCGGGACTAGCGGGAGCTCCTACAATGAGCAGTTCTTC. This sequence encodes CATSVPSGTSGSSYNEQFF.

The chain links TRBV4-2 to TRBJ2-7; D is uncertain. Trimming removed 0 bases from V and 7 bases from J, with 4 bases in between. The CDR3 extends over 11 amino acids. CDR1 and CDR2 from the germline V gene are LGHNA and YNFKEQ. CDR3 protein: CASSQESEQYF. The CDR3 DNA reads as TGTGCCAGCAGCCAAGAATCGGAGCAGTACTTC.

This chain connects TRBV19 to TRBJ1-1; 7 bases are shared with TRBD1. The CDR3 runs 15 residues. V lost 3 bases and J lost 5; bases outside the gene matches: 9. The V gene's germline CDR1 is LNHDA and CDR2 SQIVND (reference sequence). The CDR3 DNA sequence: TGTGCCAGTAGTATCAGCCGGGACAGACCAACTGAAGCTTTCTTT. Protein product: CASSISRDRPTEAFF.

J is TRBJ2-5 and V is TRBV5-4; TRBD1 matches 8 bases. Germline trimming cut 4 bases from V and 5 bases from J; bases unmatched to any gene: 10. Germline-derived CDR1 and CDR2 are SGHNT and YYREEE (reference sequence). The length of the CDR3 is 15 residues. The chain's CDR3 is CASSLLQGVQETQYF. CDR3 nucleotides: TGTGCCAGCAGCCTATTACAGGGGGTCCAGGAGACCCAGTACTTC.

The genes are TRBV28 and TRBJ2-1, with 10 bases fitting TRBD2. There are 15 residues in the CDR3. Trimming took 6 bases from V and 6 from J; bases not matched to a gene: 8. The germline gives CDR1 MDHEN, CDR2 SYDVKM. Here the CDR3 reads CASSPLAGVTNEQFF. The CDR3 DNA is TGTGCCAGCAGCCCTCTAGCGGGGGTGACCAATGAGCAGTTCTTC.

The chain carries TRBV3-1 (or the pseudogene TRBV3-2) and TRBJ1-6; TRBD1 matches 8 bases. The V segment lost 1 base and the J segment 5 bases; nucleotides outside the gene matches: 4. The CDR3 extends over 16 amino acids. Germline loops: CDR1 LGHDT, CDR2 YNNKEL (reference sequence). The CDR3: CASSQATGANNSPLHF. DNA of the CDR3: TGTGCCAGCAGCCAAGCGACAGGGGCCAATAATTCACCCCTCCACTTT.

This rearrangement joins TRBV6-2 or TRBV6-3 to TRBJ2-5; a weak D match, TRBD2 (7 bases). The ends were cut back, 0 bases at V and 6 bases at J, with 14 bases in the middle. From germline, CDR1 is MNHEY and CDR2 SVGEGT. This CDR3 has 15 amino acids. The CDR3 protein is CASSYSSGGGKTQYF. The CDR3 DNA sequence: TGTGCCAGCAGTTACTCTTCGGGGGGCGGCAAGACCCAGTACTTC.

In DNA, the CDR3 is TGTGCCAGCGGTGGACAGTGGGTAACTGAAGCTTTCTTT. Its translation is CASGGQWVTEAFF. The chain has TRBV12-3 or TRBV12-4 and TRBJ1-1, with D tentatively TRBD1 (6 bases). V was shortened by 8 bases and J by 5 bases, with 15 bases between the two germline ends. There are 13 residues in the CDR3.

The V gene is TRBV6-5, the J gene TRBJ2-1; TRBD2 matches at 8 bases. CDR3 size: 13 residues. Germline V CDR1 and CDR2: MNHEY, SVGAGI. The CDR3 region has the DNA TGTGCTTCGCGGACTAGCTTCGACAATGAGCAGTTCTTC. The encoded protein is CASRTSFDNEQFF.

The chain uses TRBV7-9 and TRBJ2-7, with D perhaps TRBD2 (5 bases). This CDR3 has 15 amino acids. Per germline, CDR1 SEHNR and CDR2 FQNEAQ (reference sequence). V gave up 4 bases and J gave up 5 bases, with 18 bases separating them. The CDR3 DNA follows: TGTGCCAGCAGCTCCGCGAGGGTCAGGTCCAACGAGCAGTACTTC. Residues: CASSSARVRSNEQYF.

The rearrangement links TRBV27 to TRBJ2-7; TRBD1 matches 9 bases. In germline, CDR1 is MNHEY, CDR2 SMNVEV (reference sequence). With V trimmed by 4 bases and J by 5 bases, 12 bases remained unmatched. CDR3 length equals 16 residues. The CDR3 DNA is TGTGCCAGCAGTTCGCCGGGACAGGGAACCCTGCACGAGCAGTACTTC. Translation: CASSSPGQGTLHEQYF.

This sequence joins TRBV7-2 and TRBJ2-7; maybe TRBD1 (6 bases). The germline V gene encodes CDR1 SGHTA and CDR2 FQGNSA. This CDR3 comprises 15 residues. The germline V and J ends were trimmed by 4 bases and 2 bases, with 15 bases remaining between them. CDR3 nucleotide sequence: TGTGCCAGCAGCTCACGACGGGACAAGCCCTACGAGCAGTACTTC. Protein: CASSSRRDKPYEQYF.

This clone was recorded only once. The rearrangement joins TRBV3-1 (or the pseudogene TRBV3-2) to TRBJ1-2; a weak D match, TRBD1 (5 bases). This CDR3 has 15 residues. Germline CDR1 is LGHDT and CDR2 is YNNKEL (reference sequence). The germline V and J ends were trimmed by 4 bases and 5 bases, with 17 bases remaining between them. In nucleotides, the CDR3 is TGTGCCAGCAGCCCCTTACCCGGGGGTGGATATGGCTACACCTTC. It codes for CASSPLPGGGYGYTF.

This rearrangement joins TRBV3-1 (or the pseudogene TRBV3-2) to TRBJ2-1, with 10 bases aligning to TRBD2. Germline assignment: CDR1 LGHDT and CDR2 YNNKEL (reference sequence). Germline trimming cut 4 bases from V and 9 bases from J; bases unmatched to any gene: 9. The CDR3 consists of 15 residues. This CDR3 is CASSPDSGGFREQFF. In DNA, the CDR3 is TGTGCCAGCAGCCCAGATAGCGGGGGGTTTCGTGAGCAGTTCTTC.

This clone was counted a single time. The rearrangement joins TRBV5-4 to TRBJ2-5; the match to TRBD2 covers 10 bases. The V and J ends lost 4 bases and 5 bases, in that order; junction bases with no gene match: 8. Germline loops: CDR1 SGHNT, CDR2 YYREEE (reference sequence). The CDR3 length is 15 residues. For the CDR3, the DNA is TGTGCCAGCAGCGGAAGCGGGAGGGCCGGGGAGACCCAGTACTTC. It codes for CASSGSGRAGETQYF.

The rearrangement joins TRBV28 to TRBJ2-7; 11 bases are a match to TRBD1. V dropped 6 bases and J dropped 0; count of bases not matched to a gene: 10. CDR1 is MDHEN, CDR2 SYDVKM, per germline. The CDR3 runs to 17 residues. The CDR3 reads CASSPFTGTGGSYEQYF. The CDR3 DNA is TGTGCCAGCAGCCCATTTACAGGGACAGGGGGCTCCTACGAGCAGTACTTC.